This paragraph covers one TCR beta chain sequence. The record originates from a study of blood T cell repertoires in COVID-19. Assay: immunoSEQ multiplex PCR; the TCRdb copy retains only in-frame clones and omits some. The data hold roughly 260,000 clones, with about 90% observed a single time. This CDR3 region has 24 residues. Trimming shortened V by 3 bases and J by 0 bases, and 36 bases separated the two germline ends. Germline V gene lookup returns CDR1 MDHEN and CDR2 SYDVKM. The receptor comes from a woman in her forties or fifties with acute or convalescent COVID-19. Sequenced sample: peripheral blood. The chain links TRBV28 to TRBJ1-3; D perhaps matches TRBD1 (6 bases). The CDR3 nucleotides read TGTGCCAGCAGTTTCCCCGCCGGGCAGCCCCAGGGGTCTGTTGTTCCAATCTCTGGAAACACCATATATTTT. This gives the protein CASSFPAGQPQGSVVPISGNTIYF.